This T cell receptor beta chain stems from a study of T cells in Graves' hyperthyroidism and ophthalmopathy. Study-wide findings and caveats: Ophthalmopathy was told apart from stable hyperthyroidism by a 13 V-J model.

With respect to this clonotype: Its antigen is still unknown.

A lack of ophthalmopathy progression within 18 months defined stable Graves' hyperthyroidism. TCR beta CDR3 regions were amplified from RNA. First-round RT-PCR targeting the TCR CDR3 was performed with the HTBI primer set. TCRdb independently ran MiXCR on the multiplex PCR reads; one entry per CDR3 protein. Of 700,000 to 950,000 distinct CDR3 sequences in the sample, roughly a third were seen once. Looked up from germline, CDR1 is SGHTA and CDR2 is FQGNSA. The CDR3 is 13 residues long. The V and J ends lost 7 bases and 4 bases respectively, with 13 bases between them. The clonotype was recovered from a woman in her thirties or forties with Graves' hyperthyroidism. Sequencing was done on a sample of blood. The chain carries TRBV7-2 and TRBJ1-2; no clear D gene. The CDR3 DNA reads TGTGCCAGCACCAACCAAGCAAGCTATGGCTACACCTTC. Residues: CASTNQASYGYTF.